These 32 T cell receptor beta chains share one sample of origin, sequenced in a study of T cells in tumors after PD-1 blockade. Sequencing was performed with immunoSEQ multiplex PCR; in TCRdb, only in-frame clones are kept and a portion is missing. Among fewer than 50,000 clones listed, around 85% were seen once. The sequencing used PBMCs, collected before anti-PD-1 treatment. The receptors shown here come from a human donor with basal cell carcinoma.

CDR3 sequence reads: CASSLLGGSSGNTIYF. CDR3 sequence (DNA): TGTGCCAGCAGCTTACTTGGAGGGAGCTCTGGAAACACCATATATTTT. The V gene is TRBV28, the J gene TRBJ1-3; D is unclear. CDR1 is MDHEN, CDR2 SYDVKM, per germline. The CDR3 spans 16 residues. Trimming stripped 6 bases from V and 0 bases from J, with 15 bases between. The full variable domain, rest sourced from reference TRBV28 and TRBJ1-3, is DVKVTQSSRYLVKRTGEKVFLECVQDMDHENMFWYRQDPGLGLRLIYFSYDVKMKEKGDIPEGYSVSREKKERFSLILESASTNQTSMYLCASSLLGGSSGNTIYFGEGSWLTVV.

V is TRBV7-2 and J is TRBJ2-3; the D call may be TRBD1 or TRBD2 (5 bases each). The germline V gene has CDR1 SGHTA and CDR2 FQGNSA. V dropped 2 bases and J dropped 7 bases, with 16 bases sitting between them. The CDR3 is 15 amino acids. Written as DNA, the CDR3 is TGTGCCAGCAGCTTAAGGTCTGAGGGGTATTATACGCAGTATTTT. This gives the protein CASSLRSEGYYTQYF.

The chain has TRBV9 and TRBJ2-1, with 8 nucleotides matching TRBD2. The germline CDR1 and CDR2 sequences are SGDLS and YYNGEE. The CDR3 runs to 14 residues. The V gene end was trimmed by 0 bases and the J gene end by 7 bases; junction bases not matched to a gene: 3. The CDR3: CASSVAGGLNEQFF. CDR3 bases: TGTGCCAGCAGCGTAGCGGGGGGGTTGAATGAGCAGTTCTTC.

The chain employs TRBV6-5 and TRBJ1-1; possible D gene TRBD1, 5 bases. Trimming removed 7 bases at V and 4 bases at J, with 16 bases between. The germline gives CDR1 MNHEY, CDR2 SVGAGI. This CDR3 spans 14 amino acids. The DNA of the CDR3 is TGTGCCAGCACACCAAGGGGCTGGGGCACTGAAGCTTTCTTT. The encoded protein is CASTPRGWGTEAFF.

The chain is built from TRBV6-1 and TRBJ1-3; no definite D call. Germline lookup yields CDR1 MNHNS and CDR2 SASEGT. This CDR3 has 14 amino acids. The germline V and J ends were trimmed by 0 bases and 5 bases, with 8 bases remaining between them. CDR3 bases: TGTGCCAGCAGTGAAGCGGGGAGAAGAAACACCATATATTTT. The encoded protein is CASSEAGRRNTIYF.

This chain connects TRBV10-3 to TRBJ1-3; D not resolved. The CDR3 runs to 16 residues. The germline V and J ends were trimmed by 0 bases and 0 bases, with 9 bases remaining between them. CDR1 and CDR2 from the germline V gene are ENHRY and SYGVKD. CDR3 nucleotides: TGTGCCATCAGTGAGTCGCTCCAAGTCTCTGGAAACACCATATATTTT. This translates into CAISESLQVSGNTIYF.

This sequence joins TRBV12-3 or TRBV12-4 and TRBJ2-2; no clear D. The V end was cut by 4 bases, the J end by 7 bases, with 4 bases between. The CDR3 loop spans 11 amino acids. This CDR3 reads CASSYVGELFF. The CDR3 DNA sequence: TGTGCCAGCAGTTATGTCGGGGAGCTGTTTTTT.

The chain has TRBV21-1 and TRBJ1-1. TRBV21-1 is designated a pseudogene. The length of the CDR3 is 16 residues. In DNA, the CDR3 is TGTGCCAGCAGCGGAAAAAAACCCGGGGGTTACACTGAAGCTTTCTTT. Translated: CASSGKKPGGYTEAFF.

This clone was observed a single time. This chain connects TRBV7-2 to TRBJ1-5; no clear D gene. Trimming took off 1 base at V and 7 bases at J, with 5 bases between the two ends. Germline V gene data show CDR1 as SGHTA and CDR2 as FQGNSA. The CDR3 is 12 residues long. The CDR3 protein is CASSLEGQPQHF. CDR3 coding DNA: TGTGCCAGCAGCTTAGAGGGACAGCCCCAGCATTTT.

This clone was counted only a few times. This chain links TRBV7-2 with TRBJ2-5, with D perhaps TRBD2 (5 bases). Trimming pared 3 bases from V and 7 bases from J, leaving 12 bases between. The CDR3 loop spans 13 amino acids. Germline CDR1 reads SGHTA; CDR2 reads FQGNSA. CDR3 in amino acids: CASSLERLRTQYF. DNA of the CDR3: TGTGCCAGCAGCTTGGAGCGGCTGAGGACCCAGTACTTC.

V gene TRBV6-5 combines with J gene TRBJ2-7; no reliable D call. Trimming stripped 5 bases from V and 5 bases from J, with 10 bases between. The germline gives CDR1 MNHEY, CDR2 SVGAGI. The CDR3 spans 12 residues. CDR3 residues: CASSIQPHEQYF. CDR3 bases: TGTGCCAGCAGTATTCAGCCCCACGAGCAGTACTTC.

V usage is TRBV10-1 and J usage is TRBJ2-5; D perhaps matches TRBD2 (6 bases). V dropped 0 bases and J dropped 5 bases, with 16 bases sitting between them. This CDR3 contains 16 residues. Germline-derived CDR1 and CDR2 are WNHNN and SYGVQD (reference sequence). The CDR3 nucleotides are TGCGCCAGCAGTGAGTCGAAGTCCGGGACTCGGGAGACCCAGTACTTC. This gives the protein CASSESKSGTRETQYF.

The V gene is TRBV12-3 or TRBV12-4, the J gene TRBJ1-5; tentatively, D is TRBD1 (5 bases). V lost 6 bases, J lost 4 bases, and 7 bases lay in between. This CDR3 region has 12 residues. Here the CDR3 reads CASREGNQPQHF. In nucleotides, the CDR3 is TGTGCCAGCAGGGAGGGGAATCAGCCCCAGCATTTT.

CDR3 region: CASSEGQNYGYTF. CDR3 nucleotides: TGTGCCAGCAGCGAGGGACAGAACTATGGCTACACCTTC. The chain uses TRBV2 and TRBJ1-2; 7 bases fit TRBD1. J lost 2 bases, V lost 6 bases, and 3 bases had no gene match. Germline V gives CDR1 SNHLY, CDR2 FYNNEI. The CDR3 extends over 13 amino acids.

The J gene is TRBJ2-2, the V gene TRBV10-1; no definite D call. In germline, CDR1 is WNHNN, CDR2 SYGVQD (reference sequence). V was cut by 0 bases and J by 1 base, with 3 bases left in between. CDR3 length: 14 residues. CDR3 DNA: TGCGCCAGCAGTGAGTCCGGGAACACCGGGGAGCTGTTTTTT. Translation gives CASSESGNTGELFF.

A few counts support this clone. The chain combines TRBV5-1 with TRBJ2-2; D unclear. This CDR3 is 15 amino acids long. Trimming cost V 4 bases and J 4 bases, with 14 bases left between them. In germline, CDR1 is SGHRS, CDR2 YFSETQ. The CDR3 loop is CASSESPRSTGELFF. The CDR3 region has the DNA TGCGCCAGCAGCGAGTCACCGAGGAGCACCGGGGAGCTGTTTTTT.

This clone was seen more than once but under ten times. The V gene is TRBV6-1, the J gene TRBJ1-5; D is undetermined. Trimming shortened V by 2 bases and J by 9 bases, and 11 bases separated the two germline ends. The CDR3 loop spans 13 amino acids. Germline V gene lookup returns CDR1 MNHNS and CDR2 SASEGT. Here the CDR3 DNA reads TGTGCCAGCAGTGAACGGCCACTTGGGCCCCAGCATTTT. Translating it yields CASSERPLGPQHF.

The genes are TRBV18 and TRBJ1-1; D possibly corresponds to TRBD1 (5 bases). Trimming took off 6 bases at V and 6 bases at J, with 17 bases between the two ends. This CDR3 is 14 amino acids long. CDR1 and CDR2 from the germline V gene are KGHSH and LQKENI. Here the CDR3 DNA reads TGTGCCAGCTCCCCCGGGGGGGATTTGGCTGAAGCTTTCTTT. The encoded protein is CASSPGGDLAEAFF.

V usage is TRBV16 and J usage is TRBJ1-1, with D hard to call. Per germline, CDR1 KGHSY and CDR2 FQNENV. The CDR3 covers 15 residues. The V end lost 1 base, the J end lost 5 bases, and 14 bases lay between the germline ends. DNA of the CDR3: TGTGCCAGCAGCCAATACCGCAGGTGGACGACTGAAGCTTTCTTT. This encodes CASSQYRRWTTEAFF.

This chain links TRBV5-1 with TRBJ2-5, with a tentative D call TRBD1 (6 bases). Looked up from germline, CDR1 is SGHRS and CDR2 is YFSETQ. Trimming pared 2 bases from V and 2 bases from J, leaving 13 bases between. The CDR3 extends over 15 amino acids. The CDR3 DNA reads TGCGCCAGCAGCTTACAGGGCGCATTTCAAGAGACCCAGTACTTC. Translating it yields CASSLQGAFQETQYF.

This sequence joins TRBV5-8 and TRBJ1-2, with TRBD1 identical over 7 bases. CDR3 length equals 14 residues. CDR1 is SGHTS and CDR2 is YDEGEE in the germline V gene. Trimming removed 0 bases from V and 4 bases from J; junction bases left unmatched: 3. CDR3: CASSLVGTVYGYTF. DNA for the CDR3: TGTGCCAGCAGCTTGGTGGGGACAGTCTATGGCTACACCTTC.

The chain employs TRBV6-5 and TRBJ1-2; TRBD1 agrees at 9 bases. This CDR3 comprises 13 residues. V was pared by 10 bases and J by 6 bases, with 9 bases of the junction left unmatched. Looked up from germline, CDR1 is MNHEY and CDR2 is SVGAGI. The CDR3 loop is CAILMGTGNGYTF. DNA for the CDR3: TGTGCCATCTTAATGGGGACAGGGAATGGCTACACCTTC.

This clone came up once. V usage is TRBV28 and J usage is TRBJ1-2; 8 positions match TRBD1. V was pared by 10 bases and J by 1 base, with 8 bases of the junction left unmatched. Germline CDR1 MDHEN, CDR2 SYDVKM. The CDR3 is made up of 14 amino acids. CDR3 bases: TGTGCCACTACGGACAGGGAATATAACTATGGCTACACCTTC. Translation: CATTDREYNYGYTF.

The chain joins TRBV28 to TRBJ1-3; 10 positions match TRBD1. Germline V gives CDR1 MDHEN, CDR2 SYDVKM. The CDR3 contains 16 residues. Trimming removed 7 bases from V and 0 bases from J; junction bases left unmatched: 6. CDR3 nucleotide sequence: TGTGCCAGCAAGACAGGGGGCGTATCCTCTGGAAACACCATATATTTT. This encodes CASKTGGVSSGNTIYF.

The V gene is TRBV9, the J gene TRBJ2-1; D may be TRBD2 (5 bases). V dropped 6 bases and J dropped 9 bases, with 16 bases sitting between them. Germline CDR1 reads SGDLS; CDR2 reads YYNGEE. The CDR3 is made up of 13 amino acids. The CDR3 sequence is CASTLGLEGEQFF. Here the CDR3 DNA reads TGTGCCAGCACCCTAGGTCTCGAGGGTGAGCAGTTCTTC.

CDR3 coding DNA: TGTGCCTCCCCGGGGCCCTCCTACAATGAGCAGTTCTTC. Translating it yields CASPGPSYNEQFF. The rearrangement joins TRBV6-6 to TRBJ2-1, with D perhaps given as TRBD1 or TRBD2 (5 bases each). The CDR3 is 13 residues long. Trimming took off 11 bases at V and 0 bases at J, with 11 bases between the two ends. Germline CDR1 reads MNHNY; CDR2 reads SVGAGI (reference sequence).

The genes are TRBV11-1 and TRBJ2-3, with unresolved D. Trimming took 4 bases from V and 1 from J, leaving 15 bases between them. In germline, CDR1 is SGHAT, CDR2 FQDESV (reference sequence). The CDR3 is 16 amino acids. CDR3 DNA: TGTGCCAGCAGCTCCTACTCAGGACGGGGCACAGATACGCAGTATTTT. Protein sequence: CASSSYSGRGTDTQYF.

By sample fraction, this clone is medium-sized. The chain joins TRBV3-1 (or the pseudogene TRBV3-2) to TRBJ2-3, with 11 bases matching TRBD2. The CDR3 totals 18 residues. Germline lookup yields CDR1 LGHDT and CDR2 YNNKEL (reference sequence). V shed 0 bases and J 0 bases; nucleotides not matched to a gene: 5. CDR3 residues: CASSQDLAGGPSTDTQYF. Written as DNA, the CDR3 is TGTGCCAGCAGCCAAGACCTAGCGGGGGGTCCTAGCACAGATACGCAGTATTTT.

The chain combines TRBV6-6 with TRBJ2-7; D tentatively fits TRBD1 or TRBD2 (5 bases each). The V end lost 8 bases, the J end lost 0 bases, and 8 bases lay between the germline ends. The germline V gene has CDR1 MNHNY and CDR2 SVGAGI (reference sequence). The CDR3 has 12 amino acids. The CDR3 DNA reads as TGTGCCAGCGGGACCTACTCCTACGAGCAGTACTTC. This translates into CASGTYSYEQYF.

The chain combines TRBV30 with TRBJ2-5; 9 positions agree with TRBD1. The CDR3 contains 17 residues. Germline-derived CDR1 and CDR2 are GTSNPN and SVGIG (reference sequence). The trim removed 2 bases at V and 1 base at J, leaving 11 bases unmatched. The CDR3 sequence is CAWSRGRDRVFQETQYF. The CDR3 region has the DNA TGTGCCTGGAGTAGGGGGCGGGACAGGGTGTTCCAAGAGACCCAGTACTTC.

This clone is a singleton in its sample. The chain employs TRBV5-6 and TRBJ2-7; 12 nucleotides agree with TRBD1. Trimming at V came to 4 bases and at J to 0 bases, leaving 8 bases not matched to a gene. This CDR3 contains 17 residues. CDR1 SGHDT and CDR2 YYEEEE come from the germline V gene. DNA of the CDR3: TGTGCCAGCAGCCGGGACAGGGGGCAAAAGGGCTCCTACGAGCAGTACTTC. Protein sequence: CASSRDRGQKGSYEQYF.

The chain uses TRBV5-1 and TRBJ2-7, with 12 positions matching TRBD2. V lost 4 bases and J lost 7; bases outside the gene matches: 9. This CDR3 contains 15 residues. CDR1 SGHRS and CDR2 YFSETQ come from the germline V gene. The CDR3 loop is CASSPSSGGVYEQYF. In DNA form, the CDR3 reads TGCGCCAGCAGCCCTTCTAGCGGGGGGGTCTATGAGCAGTACTTC.